The 28 T cell receptor beta chains below come from one sample, sequenced in a study of shared clonotypes between healthy human individuals. Assay: immunoSEQ multiplex PCR; the TCRdb copy retains only in-frame clones and omits some. The sample shows about 2.4 million clones, roughly 92% of them seen only once. The specimen sequenced was naive CD4+ T cells sorted from blood. As to subset: CD45RA+ positively selected. Every receptor here comes from a man aged 18-30 years in good health.

This clone has just one count. CDR3 bases: TGCGCCAGCAGCTTAACCCCGGGCGGCACTGAAGCTTTCTTT. As protein: CASSLTPGGTEAFF. The chain uses TRBV5-1 and TRBJ1-1; D gene unclear. The CDR3 contains 14 residues. Germline CDR1 is SGHRS and CDR2 is YFSETQ. With 2 bases removed from V and 4 bases from J, the gap between germline ends came to 12 bases.

The chain joins TRBV30 to TRBJ2-1; D may match TRBD1 or TRBD2 (6 bases each). Trimming removed 3 bases at V and 7 bases at J, with 16 bases between. Germline CDR1 GTSNPN, CDR2 SVGIG (reference sequence). CDR3 length equals 14 residues. CDR3 in DNA: TGTGCCTGGAGCCCCACGGGGGCTCTGAATGAGCAGTTCTTC. Protein product: CAWSPTGALNEQFF.

The chain employs TRBV19 and TRBJ1-2, with unresolved D. The CDR3 sequence is 12 residues long. Germline CDR1 reads LNHDA; CDR2 reads SQIVND (reference sequence). Trimming removed 5 bases at V and 7 bases at J, with 11 bases between. The CDR3 protein is CASSPGGSGYTF. In DNA, the CDR3 is TGTGCCAGTAGTCCAGGCGGGTCTGGCTACACCTTC. Filled out from reference TRBV19 and TRBJ1-2, the complete variable domain reads DGGITQSPKYLFRKEGQNVTLSCEQNLNHDAMYWYRQDPGQGLRLIYYSQIVNDFQKGDIAEGYSVSREKKESFPLTVTSAQKNPTAFYLCASSPGGSGYTFGSGTRLTVV.

A remark on this clone: Germline is not matched at one junction end, which may reflect a read error. The rearrangement joins TRBV7-7 to TRBJ1-1, with D perhaps TRBD1 (5 bases). Looked up from germline, CDR1 is SSHAT and CDR2 is FNYEAQ (reference sequence). This CDR3 is 13 amino acids long. In DNA, the CDR3 is TGTGCTAGCAGCTCGACAGAGAACACTGAAGCTTTCTTT. This gives the protein CASSSTENTEAFF. Together with reference TRBV7-7 and TRBJ1-1, the CDR3 gives the full variable domain: GAGVSQSPRYKVTKRGQDVTLRCDPISSHATLYWYQQALGQGPEFLTYFNYEAQPDKSGLPSDRFSAERPEGSISTLTIQRTEQRDSAMYRCASSSTENTEAFFGQGTRLTVV.

This chain connects TRBV28 to TRBJ1-5; 10 bases are a match to TRBD1. Unmatched junction bases numbered 5, after V lost 6 bases and J lost 6 bases. This CDR3 is 14 amino acids long. The germline gives CDR1 MDHEN, CDR2 SYDVKM. The CDR3 reads CASSLGQGVQPQHF. In DNA, the CDR3 is TGTGCCAGCAGCCTTGGACAGGGGGTTCAGCCCCAGCATTTT. Looking up the rest from reference TRBV28 and TRBJ1-5 gives the full variable domain: DVKVTQSSRYLVKRTGEKVFLECVQDMDHENMFWYRQDPGLGLRLIYFSYDVKMKEKGDIPEGYSVSREKKERFSLILESASTNQTSMYLCASSLGQGVQPQHFGDGTRLSIL.

V usage is TRBV11-1 and J usage is TRBJ2-7; TRBD2 matches at 12 bases. Germline-derived CDR1 and CDR2 are SGHAT and FQDESV (reference sequence). J lost 6 bases, V lost 6 bases, and 9 bases had no gene match. This CDR3 has 15 residues. The CDR3 loop reads CASSPSSGGAGEQYF. For the CDR3, the DNA is TGTGCCAGCAGTCCTTCTAGCGGGGGGGCCGGCGAGCAGTACTTC.

The chain joins TRBV18 to TRBJ2-6, with a possible D match to TRBD1 (5 bases). V was shortened by 2 bases and J by 1 base, with 12 bases between the two germline ends. The CDR3 consists of 17 residues. CDR1 and CDR2 (germline): KGHSH, LQKENI. This CDR3 reads CASSPSTGWSGANVLTF. The CDR3 nucleotides read TGTGCCAGCTCACCATCAACAGGCTGGTCTGGGGCCAACGTCCTGACTTTC.

This chain joins TRBV5-1 and TRBJ1-2, with TRBD1 matching over 8 bases. The CDR3 is 15 amino acids. Trimming at V came to 4 bases and at J to 2 bases, leaving 7 bases not matched to a gene. CDR1 and CDR2 from the germline V gene are SGHRS and YFSETQ. The CDR3 reads CASSENQGANYGYTF. Written as DNA, the CDR3 is TGCGCCAGCAGCGAGAACCAGGGGGCAAACTATGGCTACACCTTC.

This sequence joins TRBV11-2 and TRBJ2-1, with TRBD1 as a possible D gene (6 bases). The V end lost 3 bases, the J end lost 5 bases, and 20 bases lay between the germline ends. CDR1 SGHAT and CDR2 FQNNGV come from the germline V gene. This CDR3 contains 17 residues. CDR3 nucleotides: TGTGCCAGCAGCTTTAGTACAGGGCCCTCCCGGGACAATGAGCAGTTCTTC. Protein: CASSFSTGPSRDNEQFF.

The chain joins TRBV9 to TRBJ2-3; D possibly corresponds to TRBD2 (5 bases). Trimming took off 2 bases at V and 4 bases at J, with 17 bases between the two ends. The length of the CDR3 is 16 residues. The germline V gene has CDR1 SGDLS and CDR2 YYNGEE. The chain's CDR3 is CASSVASGSHADTQYF. Written as DNA, the CDR3 is TGTGCCAGCAGCGTGGCCTCGGGAAGTCACGCAGATACGCAGTATTTT. Drawing the rest from reference TRBV9 and TRBJ2-3, the complete variable domain is DSGVTQTPKHLITATGQRVTLRCSPRSGDLSVYWYQQSLDQGLQFLIQYYNGEERAKGNILERFSAQQFPDLHSELNLSSLELGDSALYFCASSVASGSHADTQYFGPGTRLTVL.

This clone has just one count. The genes are TRBV7-8 and TRBJ1-4; the match to TRBD1 covers 7 bases. V gave up 5 bases and J gave up 1 base; unmatched junction bases: 7. This CDR3 comprises 16 residues. Germline CDR1 is SGHVS and CDR2 is FQNEAQ. This CDR3 is CASSPLTGLTNEKLFF. CDR3 DNA sequence: TGTGCCAGCAGCCCGTTGACAGGGCTAACTAATGAAAAACTGTTTTTT.

The chain is built from TRBV9 and TRBJ2-7, with 7 bases fitting TRBD1. V dropped 0 bases and J dropped 7; count of bases not matched to a gene: 7. CDR1 and CDR2 (germline): SGDLS, YYNGEE. CDR3 size: 14 residues. As DNA, the CDR3 is TGTGCCAGCAGCGTAGGCCAGGGGGTAAGGGAGCAGTACTTC. This sequence encodes CASSVGQGVREQYF.

The rearrangement links TRBV19 to TRBJ2-3; D is undetermined. Germline V lookup: CDR1 LNHDA, CDR2 SQIVND (reference sequence). V was clipped by 5 bases and J by 4 bases, with 16 bases between them. The CDR3 is made up of 15 amino acids. CDR3 nucleotide sequence: TGTGCCAGTAGTGACACCCGACTTAGGGCAGATACGCAGTATTTT. This translates into CASSDTRLRADTQYF. The entire variable domain, with the rest obtained from reference TRBV19 and TRBJ2-3, is as follows: DGGITQSPKYLFRKEGQNVTLSCEQNLNHDAMYWYRQDPGQGLRLIYYSQIVNDFQKGDIAEGYSVSREKKESFPLTVTSAQKNPTAFYLCASSDTRLRADTQYFGPGTRLTVL.

This rearrangement joins TRBV5-4 to TRBJ1-3; D ambiguous. Trimming removed 2 bases from V and 0 bases from J, with 12 bases in between. This CDR3 has 16 residues. CDR1 and CDR2 from the germline V gene are SGHNT and YYREEE (reference sequence). The CDR3 reads CASSFTNPRSGNTIYF. In DNA form, the CDR3 reads TGTGCCAGCAGCTTTACCAATCCTCGCTCTGGAAACACCATATATTTT.

This clone was recorded a few times. The V and J genes are TRBV19 and TRBJ2-1; a weak D match, TRBD2 (6 bases). Germline V CDR1 and CDR2: LNHDA, SQIVND (reference sequence). V was trimmed by 3 bases and J by 4 bases, leaving 13 bases between them. The CDR3 loop spans 15 amino acids. Here the CDR3 reads CASSIRDSPYNEQFF. CDR3 sequence (DNA): TGTGCCAGTAGTATCCGGGACTCGCCATACAATGAGCAGTTCTTC. Combining the CDR3 with reference TRBV19 and TRBJ2-1 gives the whole variable domain DGGITQSPKYLFRKEGQNVTLSCEQNLNHDAMYWYRQDPGQGLRLIYYSQIVNDFQKGDIAEGYSVSREKKESFPLTVTSAQKNPTAFYLCASSIRDSPYNEQFFGPGTRLTVL.

The count of this clone is one. The rearrangement joins TRBV20-1 to TRBJ2-1; unclear D gene. Germline V gives CDR1 DFQATT, CDR2 SNEGSKA (reference sequence). CDR3 size: 11 residues. V was shortened by 0 bases and J by 9 bases, with 6 bases between the two germline ends. CDR3 protein: CSARDQLEQFF. CDR3 DNA sequence: TGCAGTGCTAGAGATCAGCTTGAGCAGTTCTTC.

This chain links TRBV5-6 with TRBJ2-6, with TRBD1 matching over 7 bases. Trimming cost V 2 bases and J 2 bases; bases outside gene matches: 1. This CDR3 has 15 residues. Germline-derived CDR1 and CDR2 are SGHDT and YYEEEE. The CDR3 DNA reads TGTGCCAGCAGCTTAACAGGGGCTGGGGCCAACGTCCTGACTTTC. Amino acids: CASSLTGAGANVLTF. Supplemented by reference TRBV5-6 and TRBJ2-6, the full variable domain reads DAGVTQSPTHLIKTRGQQVTLRCSPKSGHDTVSWYQQALGQGPQFIFQYYEEEERQRGNFPDRFSGHQFPNYSSELNVNALLLGDSALYLCASSLTGAGANVLTFGAGSRLTVL.

The chain employs TRBV25-1 and TRBJ2-7, with D possibly being TRBD1 (6 bases). The V gene's germline CDR1 is MGHDK and CDR2 SYGVNS. Trimming removed 2 bases from V and 8 bases from J, with 10 bases in between. The CDR3 has 12 amino acids. CDR3 coding DNA: TGTGCCAGCAGTGAAGGACAGAGCAAGCAGTACTTC. It specifies CASSEGQSKQYF.

CDR3 DNA sequence: TGTGCCAGCAGCTTAGCGTCCGGACAGGGCTACAATGAGCAGTTCTTC. Protein product: CASSLASGQGYNEQFF. The V call is TRBV7-2, the J call TRBJ2-1, with 8 bases that match TRBD1. This CDR3 has 16 amino acids. The germline V gene has CDR1 SGHTA and CDR2 FQGNSA. V was clipped by 0 bases and J by 3 bases; unmatched bases: 4.

With regard to this clone: The same CDR3 arises from other DNA sequences in this sample as well. The chain joins TRBV28 to TRBJ1-1; tentative D call: TRBD1 (6 bases). Germline CDR1 is MDHEN and CDR2 is SYDVKM. The CDR3 spans 13 residues. Trimming left V 5 bases short and J 0 bases short, with 7 bases between. CDR3 residues: CASSRTVNTEAFF. For the CDR3, the DNA is TGTGCCAGCAGTCGGACAGTGAACACTGAAGCTTTCTTT.

The chain links TRBV5-4 to TRBJ2-3; 9 bases are shared with TRBD2. This CDR3 has 16 residues. Germline V gives CDR1 SGHNT, CDR2 YYREEE (reference sequence). V shed 4 bases and J 0 bases; nucleotides not matched to a gene: 6. CDR3 residues: CASSRISGGSTDTQYF. The CDR3 DNA is TGTGCCAGCAGCAGAATTAGCGGGGGTAGCACAGATACGCAGTATTTT.

The chain joins TRBV28 to TRBJ1-5; D uncertain. V shed 3 bases and J shed 0 bases, with 15 bases lying between them. The CDR3 loop spans 17 amino acids. The V gene's germline CDR1 is MDHEN and CDR2 SYDVKM. CDR3 region: CASSFSWIGFSNQPQHF. Written as DNA, the CDR3 is TGTGCCAGCAGTTTTAGTTGGATAGGGTTTAGCAATCAGCCCCAGCATTTT.

V is TRBV5-4 and J is TRBJ1-2; the D is unclear. The CDR3 runs 16 residues. Deletions cut 4 bases from V and 3 bases from J, with 19 bases between. The germline V gene has CDR1 SGHNT and CDR2 YYREEE (reference sequence). CDR3 loop: CASSGPGQTQDYGYTF. In DNA form, the CDR3 reads TGTGCCAGCAGCGGTCCCGGGCAGACCCAGGACTATGGCTACACCTTC.

V and J are TRBV9 and TRBJ2-5; 10 nucleotides agree with TRBD2. V lost 3 bases and J lost 5; bases outside the gene matches: 13. This CDR3 is 17 amino acids long. Germline CDR1 reads SGDLS; CDR2 reads YYNGEE. The CDR3 region is CASSAYRGSGRVETQYF. The CDR3 nucleotides are TGTGCCAGCAGCGCCTACAGGGGAAGCGGGAGGGTTGAGACCCAGTACTTC.

The chain uses TRBV30 and TRBJ2-7, with 7 bases lining up with TRBD1. Losses at the gene ends were 0 bases for V and 4 bases for J; bases not matched to a gene: 9. There are 15 residues in the CDR3. Germline values: CDR1 GTSNPN, CDR2 SVGIG (reference sequence). The CDR3, as DNA: TGTGCCTGGAGTGTACTAGGGCAGGGGGTATACGAGCAGTACTTC. It specifies CAWSVLGQGVYEQYF.

V usage is TRBV5-1 and J usage is TRBJ1-2; tentative D call: TRBD1 (5 bases). V dropped 0 bases and J dropped 2 bases, with 8 bases sitting between them. Germline lookup yields CDR1 SGHRS and CDR2 YFSETQ. The CDR3 totals 14 residues. The DNA for the CDR3 is TGCGCCAGCAGCTTGGAGAGGGGCAACTATGGCTACACCTTC. This sequence encodes CASSLERGNYGYTF.

The chain has TRBV5-1 and TRBJ2-7; 16 nucleotides agree with TRBD2. The CDR3 is made up of 17 amino acids. Germline loops: CDR1 SGHRS, CDR2 YFSETQ. After removal of 0 bases from V and 5 bases from J, the junction contained 5 bases not matched to a gene. CDR3 loop: CASSLGGLAGGFNEQYF. DNA for the CDR3: TGCGCCAGCAGCTTGGGGGGACTAGCGGGAGGGTTTAACGAGCAGTACTTC.

The chain is built from TRBV6-5 and TRBJ2-1; TRBD1 or TRBD2 may be the D gene (6 bases each). The CDR3 spans 15 residues. The germline CDR1 and CDR2 sequences are MNHEY and SVGAGI. V was clipped by 5 bases and J by 4 bases, with 15 bases between them. CDR3 nucleotides: TGTGCCAGCAGTAACGGGGGCCTACTTTACAATGAGCAGTTCTTC. Translated, it gives CASSNGGLLYNEQFF.